These 6 T cell receptor beta chains originate from one sample sequenced in a study of beta chain features in type 1 diabetes. Of the isolated RNA, all was reverse transcribed, and so the sequenced material was expressed TCRB transcripts. Here immunoSEQ multiplex PCR was the method, and the copy in TCRdb shows in-frame clones only, minus some. In the table there are fewer than 500,000 clones, about 14% of which are singletons. Sequences were obtained from naive CD4+ T cells from blood. Every receptor here comes from a man aged 25 to 40 in good health.

This clone has a handful of counts. The chain is built from TRBV7-2 and TRBJ2-5; 7 bases are a match to TRBD2. Per the germline V gene, CDR1 is SGHTA and CDR2 is FQGNSA. The CDR3 loop spans 16 amino acids. V dropped 3 bases and J dropped 1; count of bases not matched to a gene: 8. The CDR3 DNA follows: TGTGCCAGCAGCTTTTTCCTGGCTAGCGGCCAAGAGACCCAGTACTTC. It encodes CASSFFLASGQETQYF.

This clone has only a few counts. The rearrangement uses TRBV12-5 and TRBJ1-6; D is uncertain. CDR1 and CDR2 (germline): LGHNT, FRNRAP. Trimming left V 8 bases short and J 5 bases short, with 25 bases between. There are 18 residues in the CDR3. In nucleotides, the CDR3 is TGTGCTAGTTCACGGGTCACGGGGAGATCCCTTGATAATTCACCCCTCCACTTT. Translating gives CASSRVTGRSLDNSPLHF.

The V call is TRBV6-5, the J call TRBJ2-1, with D possibly matching TRBD1 (5 bases). Germline V gene data show CDR1 as MNHEY and CDR2 as SVGAGI. This CDR3 spans 13 amino acids. Trimming took 7 bases from V and 10 from J, leaving 17 bases between them. The CDR3 bases are TGTGCCAGCACCAAGGGGCTTGGTGGCGAGCAGTTCTTC. Translated: CASTKGLGGEQFF.

The table lists this clone with a few counts. The chain uses TRBV29-1 and TRBJ2-6; D gene ambiguous. Trimming shortened V by 4 bases and J by 2 bases, and 6 bases separated the two germline ends. Germline V lookup: CDR1 SQVTM, CDR2 ANQGSEA. The CDR3 is made up of 13 amino acids. The CDR3 coding sequence is TGCAGCGTTGGCGCGGCTGGGGCCAACGTCCTGACTTTC. This gives the protein CSVGAAGANVLTF.

The V call is TRBV30, the J call TRBJ1-5; D is ambiguous. The germline V and J ends were trimmed by 5 bases and 2 bases, with 10 bases remaining between them. The V gene's germline CDR1 is GTSNPN and CDR2 SVGIG (reference sequence). This CDR3 contains 13 residues. Written as DNA, the CDR3 is TGTGCCTGGGGGAACTGGGGCAATCAGCCCCAGCATTTT. Translated, it gives CAWGNWGNQPQHF. Complete variable domain (other parts from reference TRBV30 and TRBJ1-5): SQTIHQWPATLVQPVGSPLSLECTVEGTSNPNLYWYRQAAGRGLQLLFYSVGIGQISSEVPQNLSASRPQDRQFILSSKKLLLSDSGFYLCAWGNWGNQPQHFGDGTRLSIL.

The V call is TRBV25-1, the J call TRBJ2-5; D might be TRBD2 (7 bases). Trimming left V 5 bases short and J 0 bases short, with 13 bases between. The length of the CDR3 is 15 residues. Germline-derived CDR1 and CDR2 are MGHDK and SYGVNS. The CDR3 bases are TGTGCCAGCAGTCCGGGGGGCTTATACCAAGAGACCCAGTACTTC. Translating it yields CASSPGGLYQETQYF.